This entry is about one T cell receptor beta chain. This record comes from a study of blood T cell repertoires in COVID-19. At the level of the study: Acute and convalescent COVID-19 specimens originated in the United States, Italy and Spain. Nucleic acid was either cDNA or gDNA, and it came from T cells, B-cell-depleted T cells, or PBMCs.

Participant reports of clinical history set cohort assignment. Donors of Cohort 3 who recovered were those that had two negative PCRs, clearance, or symptom resolution. Germline V gene data show CDR1 as SGHTA and CDR2 as FQGNSA. V dropped 2 bases and J dropped 5 bases, with 9 bases sitting between them. The CDR3 is 13 residues long. Libraries were prepared by immunoSEQ multiplex PCR; TCRdb keeps only in-frame clonotypes and omits some of them. Of about 220,000 clones listed, about 88% are singletons. The sequencing sample was made of PBMCs or T cells enriched from blood (not recorded which). V gene TRBV7-2 combines with J gene TRBJ1-1, with unresolved D. The TCR originated in a woman in her twenties or thirties who had recovered from COVID-19. The CDR3 DNA follows: TGTGCCAGCAGCTTATCTTTAGCTACTGAAGCTTTCTTT. It specifies CASSLSLATEAFF.